This TCR beta chain was observed in a study of T cells in localized non-small cell lung cancer. The study, taken as a whole, reports: The study found T cell clonality highest in uninvolved adjacent lung, above tumor.

Comments on this clone: Its antigen is currently unknown.

Germline V gene sequence: CDR1 SGHDT, CDR2 YYEEEE. The V segment lost 4 bases and the J segment 9 bases; nucleotides outside the gene matches: 6. The CDR3 runs 14 residues. The assay was immunoSEQ multiplex PCR, and TCRdb's table has in-frame clones only and misses some. The data hold approximately 35,000 clones, with about 90% observed a single time. V is TRBV5-6 and J is TRBJ1-6, with 8 bases identical to TRBD1. This clonotype originated in a female donor over 55 with stage I lung adenocarcinoma. The sequenced sample was peripheral blood, obtained before any cancer treatment. CDR3 sequence reads: CASSATGVGSPLHF. The CDR3, as DNA: TGTGCCAGCAGCGCGACAGGGGTTGGTTCACCCCTCCACTTT. Based on the CDR3 plus reference TRBV5-6 and TRBJ1-6, the full variable domain is DAGVTQSPTHLIKTRGQQVTLRCSPKSGHDTVSWYQQALGQGPQFIFQYYEEEERQRGNFPDRFSGHQFPNYSSELNVNALLLGDSALYLCASSATGVGSPLHFGNGTRLTVT.